The T cell receptor (beta chain) described here comes from a study of T-cell reconstitution after alpha-beta-depleted transplantation in children. This clonotype was recorded many times. The antigen remains unidentified. CDR3 length: 16 residues. Trimming took 0 bases from V and 4 from J, leaving 15 bases between them. Library preparation (for TCRbeta) was performed with unique molecular identifiers. MiXCR, applied by TCRdb to the PCR reads, yields one record per CDR3 protein. The sample includes some 200,000 distinct CDR3 sequences, 8.4% of them seen just once. General study points: Reportedly, alpha-beta T cells present about two months post-transplant originated from several hundred expanded clones of graft origin. T-cell counts and diversity were attributed mostly to newly produced T cells one year after transplant. Day-60 TCRbeta diversity that was high in some patients was derived from surviving recipient T cells and thymic progenitors.

The source was PBMCs, mostly from graft donor cells, collected 360 days after TCRalphabeta/CD19-depleted stem cell transplant. This rearrangement joins TRBV12-3 or TRBV12-4 to TRBJ2-5; no firm D call. The TCR comes from a male patient aged 2-15 years who had a stem cell transplant for acute myeloid leukemia, so the T cells may come from the graft donor. Here the CDR3 reads CASSLAPQTLGETQYF. The CDR3 nucleotides read TGTGCCAGCAGTTTAGCCCCACAGACCCTCGGAGAGACCCAGTACTTC.